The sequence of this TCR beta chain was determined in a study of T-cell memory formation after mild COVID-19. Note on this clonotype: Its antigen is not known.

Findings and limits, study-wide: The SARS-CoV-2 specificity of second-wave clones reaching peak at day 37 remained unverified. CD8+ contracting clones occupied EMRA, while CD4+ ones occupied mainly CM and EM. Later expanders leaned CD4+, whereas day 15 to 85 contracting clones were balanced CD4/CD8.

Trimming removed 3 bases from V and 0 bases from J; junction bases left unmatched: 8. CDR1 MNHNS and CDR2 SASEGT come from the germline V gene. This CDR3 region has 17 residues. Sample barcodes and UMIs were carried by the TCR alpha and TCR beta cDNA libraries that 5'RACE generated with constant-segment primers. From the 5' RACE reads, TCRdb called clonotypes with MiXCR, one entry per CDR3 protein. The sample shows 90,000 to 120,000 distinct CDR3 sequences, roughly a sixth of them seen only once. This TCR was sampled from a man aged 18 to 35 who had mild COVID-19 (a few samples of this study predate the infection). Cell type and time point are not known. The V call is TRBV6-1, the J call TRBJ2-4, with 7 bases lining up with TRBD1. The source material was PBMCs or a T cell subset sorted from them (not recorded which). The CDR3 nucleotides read TGTGCCAGCAGTGAGGGGACAGATTTTCTAGCCAAAAACATTCAGTACTTC. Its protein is CASSEGTDFLAKNIQYF.